The clone carrying this T cell receptor beta chain has a handful of counts. As yet, its antigen is unknown. What was sequenced were expressed TCRB transcripts, since all of the isolated RNA had been reverse transcribed. Sequencing was performed with immunoSEQ multiplex PCR; in TCRdb, only in-frame clones are kept and a portion is missing. The sample shows 240,000 or so clones, about 15% of them seen only once. The CDR3 runs to 12 residues. Trimming pared 7 bases from V and 6 bases from J, leaving 12 bases between. CDR1 and CDR2 (germline): SGHNT, YYREEE (reference sequence). This record comes from a study of beta chain features in type 1 diabetes. Study-wide results and caveats: Patients with Type 1 diabetes showed moderately but significantly shorter TCRB CDR3s in all four CD4+ subsets. In cDNA sequencing, cells with high TCR expression could be over-represented. PCR might favor shorter templates, equally in patients and controls.

Sorting gave populations that all exceeded 95% purity. The sample consisted of naive CD4+ T cells from blood. The chain links TRBV5-4 to TRBJ2-3; D is unclear. The TCR sequence derives from a man aged 30-40 years with type 1 diabetes. For the CDR3, the DNA is TGTGCCAGCGCCAAGCATCCGGATACGCAGTATTTT. This translates into CASAKHPDTQYF.